Below, 5 T cell receptor beta chains from the same sample are listed, as sequenced in a study of T-cell memory formation after mild COVID-19. MiXCR was run by TCRdb on the 5' RACE reads, yielding one entry per CDR3 protein. The table lists 200,000 to 250,000 distinct CDR3 sequences, 8% to 9.5% of them singletons. Sequenced: PBMCs or a T cell subset sorted from them (not recorded which). These receptors originate from a man younger than 35 who had mild COVID-19 (a few samples of this study predate the infection). Cell type and time point are not known.

The rearrangement joins TRBV20-1 to TRBJ2-5, with a tentative D call TRBD1 (6 bases). V was shortened by 8 bases and J by 5 bases, with 12 bases between the two germline ends. The CDR3 extends over 11 amino acids. Germline lookup yields CDR1 DFQATT and CDR2 SNEGSKA (reference sequence). The chain's CDR3 is CSLRGSETQYF. CDR3 nucleotides: TGCAGTCTGAGGGGGTCGGAGACCCAGTACTTC.

A few counts support this clonotype. The chain is built from TRBV18 and TRBJ1-1; no definite D call. This CDR3 region has 13 residues. The germline gives CDR1 KGHSH, CDR2 LQKENI. V was trimmed by 6 bases and J by 3 bases, leaving 11 bases between them. CDR3 DNA: TGTGCCAGCTCGGGTTCGGCAGACACTGAAGCTTTCTTT. Translation gives CASSGSADTEAFF.

The chain links TRBV20-1 to TRBJ1-2, with D unresolved. CDR1 and CDR2 (germline): DFQATT, SNEGSKA (reference sequence). V was trimmed by 0 bases and J by 4 bases, leaving 12 bases between them. The CDR3 has 14 amino acids. The CDR3 bases are TGCAGTGCTAGAGAAGCACCGATCCTCTATGGCTACACCTTC. Residues: CSAREAPILYGYTF.

The chain joins TRBV18 to TRBJ2-5; D unresolved. The CDR3 has 13 amino acids. Per germline, CDR1 KGHSH and CDR2 LQKENI. The V end lost 1 base, the J end lost 5 bases, and 8 bases lay between the germline ends. The CDR3 reads CASSPLQAETQYF. CDR3 nucleotides: TGTGCCAGCTCACCACTCCAGGCCGAGACCCAGTACTTC.

The CDR3 DNA follows: TGTGCCAGCAGCTTGGGTCAGGGCCTCGCTACCTACGAGCAGTACGTC. Translated: CASSLGQGLATYEQYV. The rearrangement uses TRBV5-6 and TRBJ2-7; possibly TRBD1 for D (5 bases). The CDR3 contains 16 residues. Germline V gene lookup returns CDR1 SGHDT and CDR2 YYEEEE. V was clipped by 0 bases and J by 2 bases, with 15 bases between them.